Below are 19 T cell receptor beta chains sequenced from a single sample in a study of OX40 agonist ivuxolimab in advanced cancers. Library creation used the immunoSEQ multiplex PCR assay. The clones in this table, taken by TCRdb from immuneACCESS, are in-frame only. Not every clone is retained; where verified, under half of the shortfall comes from an unresolved V gene, and the cause of the rest is unknown. Across this sample there are about 83,000 clones, with 91% seen only once. The leading ten clones occupy about 7.6% of the sample. Sequencing used CD4+ or CD8+ T cells sorted from blood, obtained in a trial of the OX40 agonist ivuxolimab. These receptors were obtained from an adult with an advanced solid tumor such as melanoma, head and neck, liver or kidney cancer.

The V and J genes are TRBV28 and TRBJ2-1, with D perhaps matching TRBD2 (5 bases). Trimming cost V 5 bases and J 7 bases, with 15 bases left between them. The CDR3 has 14 amino acids. Germline CDR1 and CDR2: MDHEN and SYDVKM. The DNA of the CDR3 is TGTGCCAGCAGTCGTTGGACTCCCCAAAATGAGCAGTTCTTC. Translation gives CASSRWTPQNEQFF.

This clone was found once. The rearrangement joins TRBV9 to TRBJ2-1; 15 positions agree with TRBD2. This CDR3 has 17 amino acids. Trimming at V came to 4 bases and at J to 12 bases, leaving 14 bases not matched to a gene. The germline V gene encodes CDR1 SGDLS and CDR2 YYNGEE. The CDR3 sequence is CASSPGSGLAGGLGQFF. The DNA of the CDR3 is TGTGCCAGCAGCCCAGGGTCCGGACTAGCGGGGGGGCTAGGGCAGTTCTTC.

V gene TRBV28 combines with J gene TRBJ1-2; TRBD1 matches 7 bases. The V and J ends lost 4 bases and 3 bases, in that order; junction bases with no gene match: 2. The CDR3 spans 13 residues. Per germline, CDR1 MDHEN and CDR2 SYDVKM. CDR3 sequence: CASSSTGDYGYTF. As DNA, the CDR3 is TGTGCCAGCAGTTCTACAGGGGACTATGGCTACACCTTC.

The chain employs TRBV27 and TRBJ1-1; 8 bases agree with TRBD1. V trimming: 2 bases; J trimming: 7 bases; junction bases outside the gene matches: 3. The CDR3 runs to 13 residues. From germline, CDR1 is MNHEY and CDR2 SMNVEV (reference sequence). The CDR3 DNA sequence: TGTGCCAGCAGTTTACAGGGGGCGGGTGAAGCTTTCTTT. It is translated as CASSLQGAGEAFF.

CDR3 nucleotides: TGTGCCAGCAGCTCCCGGGCTTATTTGAGAGCTTTCTTT. It specifies CASSSRAYLRAFF. The chain is built from TRBV7-8 and TRBJ1-1; D remains unclear. The V end was cut by 4 bases, the J end by 10 bases, with 16 bases between. CDR3 length: 13 amino acids. CDR1 and CDR2 (germline): SGHVS, FQNEAQ. Full variable domain (remainder filled in from reference TRBV7-8 and TRBJ1-1): GAGVSQSPRYKVAKRGQDVALRCDPISGHVSLFWYQQALGQGPEFLTYFQNEAQLDKSGLPSDRFFAERPEGSVSTLKIQRTQQEDSAVYLCASSSRAYLRAFFGQGTRLTVV.

The chain employs TRBV28 and TRBJ2-2; TRBD1 is a possible D gene (5 bases). V lost 6 bases and J 7 bases, leaving 15 bases between the germline ends. Germline V CDR1 and CDR2: MDHEN, SYDVKM. CDR3 length: 14 amino acids. DNA of the CDR3: TGTGCCAGCAGCCCCATCCTCAGGGACGGGGAGCTGTTTTTT. Its protein product is CASSPILRDGELFF.

The chain carries TRBV7-9 and TRBJ2-5; D might be TRBD1 (6 bases). The CDR3 contains 16 residues. Deletions cut 5 bases from V and 7 bases from J, with 23 bases between. CDR1 is SEHNR and CDR2 is FQNEAQ in the germline V gene (reference sequence). Written as DNA, the CDR3 is TGTGCCAGCAGCAACACGGGGCCAGGGGCCCTGAGGACCCAGTACTTC. As protein: CASSNTGPGALRTQYF.

The V and J genes are TRBV10-3 and TRBJ1-2, with no clear D. Trimming stripped 2 bases from V and 5 bases from J, with 6 bases between. There are 12 residues in the CDR3. Looked up from germline, CDR1 is ENHRY and CDR2 is SYGVKD. The CDR3, as DNA: TGTGCCATCAGTGAGGCCCGATATGGCTACACCTTC. Its translation: CAISEARYGYTF.

V usage is TRBV11-3 and J usage is TRBJ1-5; perhaps TRBD1 as D (6 bases). Germline V gene data show CDR1 as SGHNT and CDR2 as YENEEA. This CDR3 region has 14 residues. Trimming stripped 1 base from V and 7 bases from J, with 11 bases between. The CDR3 DNA reads as TGTGCCAGCAGCTTAGTCAGGGGTGAACAGCCCCAGCATTTT. Amino acids: CASSLVRGEQPQHF.

This clone was detected once. The chain joins TRBV27 to TRBJ1-5; the D is unclear. With 5 bases removed from V and 0 bases from J, the gap between germline ends came to 8 bases. The CDR3 length is 14 residues. Germline assignment: CDR1 MNHEY and CDR2 SMNVEV (reference sequence). The CDR3 sequence is CASSPRDSNQPQHF. CDR3 coding DNA: TGTGCCAGCAGTCCCCGGGATAGCAATCAGCCCCAGCATTTT.

The genes are TRBV10-3 and TRBJ1-1; TRBD1 is a possible D gene (6 bases). The CDR3 contains 13 residues. CDR1 and CDR2 from the germline V gene are ENHRY and SYGVKD. The V end lost 2 bases, the J end lost 8 bases, and 12 bases lay between the germline ends. CDR3 DNA: TGTGCCATCAGTGAGCGGGCAGGGGAGGAAGCTTTCTTT. It encodes CAISERAGEEAFF.

V is TRBV11-3 and J is TRBJ2-7; D could derive from TRBD1 or TRBD2 (6 bases each). The CDR3 runs 16 residues. V was pared by 2 bases and J by 3 bases, with 17 bases between. Germline V gene sequence: CDR1 SGHNT, CDR2 YENEEA. DNA for the CDR3: TGTGCCAGCAGCTTACAGGGGACTGTTGGAAACTACGAGCAGTACGTC. It encodes CASSLQGTVGNYEQYV.

The chain recombines TRBV15 with TRBJ1-6; no definite D call. The CDR3 is made up of 18 amino acids. Germline CDR1 reads LNHNV; CDR2 reads YYDKDF (reference sequence). Trimming removed 9 bases at V and 0 bases at J, with 21 bases between. CDR3 loop: CATSRGPAESSYNSPLHF. The DNA of the CDR3 is TGTGCCACGTCTCGAGGGCCAGCAGAAAGCTCCTATAATTCACCCCTCCACTTT.

The J gene is TRBJ2-2, the V gene TRBV30; no clear D gene. V gave up 1 base and J gave up 1 base, with 7 bases separating them. The CDR3 extends over 14 amino acids. The germline CDR1 and CDR2 sequences are GTSNPN and SVGIG (reference sequence). The CDR3 DNA sequence: TGTGCCTGGAGTGACAGCCTGAACACCGGGGAGCTGTTTTTT. It encodes CAWSDSLNTGELFF.

The rearrangement links TRBV11-2 to TRBJ2-7; D is uncertain. CDR1 is SGHAT and CDR2 is FQNNGV in the germline V gene. The CDR3 loop spans 12 amino acids. The V gene lost 1 base and the J gene lost 5 bases, with 6 bases spanning the gap. This CDR3 reads CASSLGTNEQYV. The CDR3 nucleotides read TGTGCCAGCAGCTTAGGTACGAACGAGCAGTACGTC.

The chain employs TRBV6-6 and TRBJ1-1; tentatively, D is TRBD1 (5 bases). Germline CDR1 is MNHNY and CDR2 is SVGAGI (reference sequence). The CDR3 extends over 16 amino acids. Trimming removed 5 bases at V and 3 bases at J, with 19 bases between. The CDR3 DNA sequence: TGTGCCAGCAGTCCCCGCTTCGGGACGTTCGACACTGAAGCTTTCTTT. This encodes CASSPRFGTFDTEAFF.

The V and J genes are TRBV2 and TRBJ2-1; possible D gene TRBD1, 6 bases. The CDR3 is 14 residues long. Trimming removed 2 bases from V and 5 bases from J, with 10 bases in between. The germline V gene encodes CDR1 SNHLY and CDR2 FYNNEI. The CDR3 nucleotides are TGTGCCAGCAGTGAAACAGGGAAAGACAATGAGCAGTTCTTC. Translated: CASSETGKDNEQFF. The full variable domain, rest sourced from reference TRBV2 and TRBJ2-1, is EPEVTQTPSHQVTQMGQEVILRCVPISNHLYFYWYRQILGQKVEFLVSFYNNEISEKSEIFDDQFSVERPDGSNFTLKIRSTKLEDSAMYFCASSETGKDNEQFFGPGTRLTVL.

This chain links TRBV9 with TRBJ1-4, with 7 bases that match TRBD1. Germline V gene lookup returns CDR1 SGDLS and CDR2 YYNGEE. The CDR3 extends over 15 amino acids. Trimming took 0 bases from V and 6 from J; bases not matched to a gene: 5. This chain's CDR3 is CASSVGRGRDEKLFF. In nucleotides, the CDR3 is TGTGCCAGCAGCGTAGGAAGGGGGCGGGATGAAAAACTGTTTTTT.

The chain combines TRBV9 with TRBJ1-3, with TRBD1 matching over 7 bases. The germline gives CDR1 SGDLS, CDR2 YYNGEE. CDR3 length: 15 residues. V dropped 3 bases and J dropped 4; count of bases not matched to a gene: 7. The CDR3 loop is CASSEGTAAGNTIYF. The CDR3 bases are TGTGCCAGCAGCGAGGGGACAGCGGCAGGAAACACCATATATTTT.